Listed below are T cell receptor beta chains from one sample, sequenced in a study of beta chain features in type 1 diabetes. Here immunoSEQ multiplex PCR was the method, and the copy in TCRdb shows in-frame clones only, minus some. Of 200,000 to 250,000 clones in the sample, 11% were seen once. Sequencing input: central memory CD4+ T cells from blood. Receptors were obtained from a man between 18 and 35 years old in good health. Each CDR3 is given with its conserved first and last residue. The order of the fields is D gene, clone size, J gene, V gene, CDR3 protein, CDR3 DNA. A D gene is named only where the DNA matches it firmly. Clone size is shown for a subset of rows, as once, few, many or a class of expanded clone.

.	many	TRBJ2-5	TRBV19	CASTDRPLGPQETQYF	TGTGCCAGTACCGATAGACCTCTGGGACCTCAAGAGACCCAGTACTTC
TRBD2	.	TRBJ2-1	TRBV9	CASSPDRWREAYNEQFF	TGTGCCAGCAGCCCCGACAGGTGGCGGGAGGCCTACAATGAGCAGTTCTTC
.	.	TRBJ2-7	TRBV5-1	CASSFTGLGVSYEQYF	TGCGCCAGCAGCTTCACGGGACTGGGAGTCTCCTACGAGCAGTACTTC
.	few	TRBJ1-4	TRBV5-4	CASSLDKANEKLFF	TGTGCCAGCAGCCTGGACAAAGCTAATGAAAAACTGTTTTTT
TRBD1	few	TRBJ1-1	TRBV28	CASRTGGFTEAFF	TGTGCCAGCAGGACAGGGGGCTTTACTGAAGCTTTCTTT
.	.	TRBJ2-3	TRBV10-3	CAISPGPRDTQYF	TGTGCCATCAGTCCGGGGCCGAGAGATACGCAGTATTTT
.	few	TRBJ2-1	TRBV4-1	CASSSNALLRLESYNEQFF	TGCGCCAGCAGCTCTAACGCCTTGCTCCGACTAGAGTCCTACAATGAGCAGTTCTTC
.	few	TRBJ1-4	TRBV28	CASSFAGGVYDEKLFF	TGTGCCAGCAGTTTCGCCGGGGGCGTCTATGATGAAAAACTGTTTTTT
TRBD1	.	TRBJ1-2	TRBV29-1	CSVGGGAPNYGYTF	TGCAGCGTTGGAGGGGGCGCACCTAACTATGGCTACACCTTC
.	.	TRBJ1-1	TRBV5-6	CASSPEGGTRNTEAFF	TGTGCCAGCAGCCCCGAAGGGGGAACTCGGAACACTGAAGCTTTCTTT
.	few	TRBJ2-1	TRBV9	CASSVAYYNEQFF	TGTGCCAGCAGCGTAGCGTACTACAATGAGCAGTTCTTC
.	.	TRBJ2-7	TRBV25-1	CASSEPPRGSYEQYF	TGTGCCAGCAGTGAACCCCCCCGCGGATCCTACGAGCAGTACTTC
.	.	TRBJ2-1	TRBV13	CATSSRGRDEQFF	TGTGCCACCAGTTCCCGGGGGCGAGATGAGCAGTTCTTC
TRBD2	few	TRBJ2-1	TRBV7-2	CASSTRLAGRVDEQFF	TGTGCCAGCAGCACCCGACTAGCGGGGAGGGTCGATGAGCAGTTCTTC
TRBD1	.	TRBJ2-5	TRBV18	CASSRDRVGETQYF	TGTGCCAGCTCACGGGACAGGGTCGGGGAGACCCAGTACTTC
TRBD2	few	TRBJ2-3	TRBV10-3	CAIRTSGDTQYF	TGTGCCATCCGGACTAGCGGAGATACGCAGTATTTT
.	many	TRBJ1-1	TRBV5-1	CASSLNQNTEAFF	TGCGCCAGCAGCTTGAACCAGAACACTGAAGCTTTCTTT
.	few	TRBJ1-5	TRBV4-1	CASSQSQPGYNQPQHF	TGCGCCAGCAGCCAATCCCAGCCAGGTTACAATCAGCCCCAGCATTTT
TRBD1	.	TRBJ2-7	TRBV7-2	CASSIGQGVEQYF	TGTGCCAGCAGCATAGGCCAGGGGGTGGAGCAGTACTTC
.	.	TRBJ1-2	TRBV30	CALSPQGRLYGYTF	TGTGCCTTGAGTCCTCAGGGGAGACTCTATGGCTACACCTTC
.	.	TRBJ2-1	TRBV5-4	CASSLAGQYNEQFF	TGTGCCAGCAGCTTGGCCGGACAGTACAATGAGCAGTTCTTC
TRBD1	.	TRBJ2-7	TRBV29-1	CSATGTGSYEQYF	TGCAGCGCAACCGGGACAGGGTCCTACGAGCAGTACTTC
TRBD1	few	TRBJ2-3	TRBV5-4	CASSLGQGSTDTQYF	TGTGCCAGCAGCTTGGGACAGGGGAGCACAGATACGCAGTATTTT
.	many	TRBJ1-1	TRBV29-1	CSVATGRTEAFF	TGCAGCGTTGCAACAGGGAGGACTGAAGCTTTCTTT
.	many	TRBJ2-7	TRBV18	CASSAGSSYEQYF	TGTGCCAGCTCTGCGGGGAGCTCCTACGAGCAGTACTTC
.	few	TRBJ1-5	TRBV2	CASTREGTTGSPQHF	TGTGCCAGCACGAGGGAGGGAACGACGGGATCCCCCCAGCATTTT
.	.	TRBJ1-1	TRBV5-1	CASSNAQPNTEAFF	TGCGCCAGCAGCAACGCCCAACCGAACACTGAAGCTTTCTTT
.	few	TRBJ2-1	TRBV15	CATSSYYISTYNEQFF	TGTGCCACCAGCAGTTACTATATCAGCACCTACAATGAGCAGTTCTTC
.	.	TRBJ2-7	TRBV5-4	CASSISGSVYEQYF	TGTGCCAGCAGCATTAGCGGTTCGGTCTACGAGCAGTACTTC
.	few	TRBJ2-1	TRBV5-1	CASSSGWSSYNEQFF	TGCGCCAGCAGCTCAGGCTGGAGCTCCTACAATGAGCAGTTCTTC
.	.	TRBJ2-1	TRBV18	CASSPPSGSSYNEQFF	TGTGCCAGCTCACCCCCATCAGGGAGCTCCTACAATGAGCAGTTCTTC
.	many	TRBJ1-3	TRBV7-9	CASSRTSAGPGNTIYF	TGTGCCAGCAGCCGCACCTCCGCAGGGCCTGGAAACACCATATATTTT
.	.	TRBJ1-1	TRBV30	CAWKGVSGVAEAFF	TGTGCCTGGAAGGGGGTTTCAGGAGTGGCTGAAGCTTTCTTT
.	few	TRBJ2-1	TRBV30	CAWSPGYNEQFF	TGTGCCTGGAGTCCCGGTTACAATGAGCAGTTCTTC
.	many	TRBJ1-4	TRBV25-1	CASSEGLGLFF	TGTGCCAGCAGTGAAGGTTTAGGTCTGTTTTTT
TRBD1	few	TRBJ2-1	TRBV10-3	CAISTGTGGPSGEQFF	TGTGCCATCAGTACCGGGACAGGGGGCCCTTCGGGCGAGCAGTTCTTC
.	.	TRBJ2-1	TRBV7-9	CASSLIYNEQFF	TGTGCCAGCAGCTTAATTTACAATGAGCAGTTCTTC
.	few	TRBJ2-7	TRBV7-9	CASSFSGADYEQYF	TGTGCCAGCAGCTTTTCGGGGGCGGACTACGAGCAGTACTTC
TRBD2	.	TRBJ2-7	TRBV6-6	CASLRGLADVQYF	TGTGCCAGCCTCCGTGGCCTAGCGGATGTGCAGTACTTC
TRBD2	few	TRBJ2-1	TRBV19	CASSASGRGGEQFF	TGTGCCAGTAGTGCTAGCGGGAGGGGTGGGGAGCAGTTCTTC
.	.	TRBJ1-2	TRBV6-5	CASSYSSGSYGYTF	TGTGCCAGCAGTTACTCGTCCGGGAGCTATGGCTACACCTTC
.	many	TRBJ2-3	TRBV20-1	CSANRADTQYF	TGCAGTGCTAACCGGGCAGATACGCAGTATTTT
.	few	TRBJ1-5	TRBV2	CASTSINSNQPQHF	TGTGCCAGCACTTCGATAAATAGCAATCAGCCCCAGCATTTT
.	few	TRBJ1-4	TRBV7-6	CASSFGRRANEKLFF	TGTGCCAGCAGCTTCGGTAGGAGGGCTAATGAAAAACTGTTTTTT
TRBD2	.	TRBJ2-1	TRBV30	CAWSRWGGTYNEQFF	TGTGCCTGGAGTCGATGGGGGGGGACCTACAATGAGCAGTTCTTC
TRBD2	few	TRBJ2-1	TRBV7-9	CASSPPGLAVHEQFF	TGTGCCAGCAGTCCTCCGGGACTAGCGGTACATGAGCAGTTCTTC
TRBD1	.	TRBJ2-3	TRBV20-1	CRPTGGSQYF	TGCAGGCCAACAGGGGGATCGCAGTATTTT
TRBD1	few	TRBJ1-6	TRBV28	CASSFRDRASPLHF	TGTGCCAGCAGTTTCCGGGACAGGGCATCACCCCTCCACTTT